Listed below are T cell receptor beta chains from one sample, sequenced in a study of blood T cell repertoires in COVID-19. Generated by immunoSEQ multiplex PCR, the TCRdb table keeps only in-frame clones and is missing some. The repertoire holds 70,000 to 90,000 clones, 80% to 90% seen once, with under 20% in the top ten. Sequencing input: peripheral blood. The receptors were sampled from a woman aged 55-70 years with acute or convalescent COVID-19. Both conserved end residues are part of each CDR3. Each record gives: clone size, J gene, V gene, CDR3 length, D gene, CDR3 DNA, CDR3 protein. A D gene is named only where the DNA matches it firmly. Size is stated for part of the rows, as once, few or many counts, or as a class when the clone is expanded.

clone size: .
J gene: TRBJ1-1
V gene: TRBV9
CDR3 length: 14
D gene: TRBD1
CDR3 DNA: TGTGCCAGCAGCGCGGGACAGGGGAACACTGAAGCTTTCTTT
CDR3 protein: CASSAGQGNTEAFF

clone size: .
J gene: TRBJ2-7
V gene: TRBV2
CDR3 length: 22
D gene: TRBD2
CDR3 DNA: TGTGCCAGCAGTGAAATTGAGGGAGGAAGGACTAGCGGGGGCCGCTTTCTCTACGAGCAGTACTTC
CDR3 protein: CASSEIEGGRTSGGRFLYEQYF

clone size: .
J gene: TRBJ2-5
V gene: TRBV4-3
CDR3 length: 15
D gene: TRBD2
CDR3 DNA: TGCGCCAGCAGCCCCTATGGGGGGGTCCAAGAGACCCAGTACTTC
CDR3 protein: CASSPYGGVQETQYF

clone size: .
J gene: TRBJ1-1
V gene: TRBV11-2
CDR3 length: 13
D gene: .
CDR3 DNA: TGTGCCAGCAGCTTGGAGCTCTACACTGAAGCTTTCTTT
CDR3 protein: CASSLELYTEAFF

clone size: once
J gene: TRBJ1-4
V gene: TRBV9
CDR3 length: 15
D gene: .
CDR3 DNA: TGTGCCAGCAGCGAAGGCATGGCCAGGGCTGAAAAACTGTTTTTT
CDR3 protein: CASSEGMARAEKLFF

clone size: .
J gene: TRBJ2-4
V gene: TRBV9
CDR3 length: 14
D gene: .
CDR3 DNA: TGTGCCAGCAGCCCCCAACTAGCCAAAAACATTCAGTACTTC
CDR3 protein: CASSPQLAKNIQYF

clone size: few
J gene: TRBJ2-3
V gene: TRBV9
CDR3 length: 15
D gene: .
CDR3 DNA: TGTGCCAGCAGCGTAGAAGACTTATCCACAGATACGCAGTATTTT
CDR3 protein: CASSVEDLSTDTQYF

clone size: .
J gene: TRBJ2-3
V gene: TRBV6-1
CDR3 length: 15
D gene: TRBD1
CDR3 DNA: TGTGCCAGCAGTGACGAGACAGGGAGCACAGATACGCAGTATTTT
CDR3 protein: CASSDETGSTDTQYF

clone size: .
J gene: TRBJ1-6
V gene: TRBV6-5
CDR3 length: 16
D gene: .
CDR3 DNA: TGTGCCAGCAGTTACTCCGAACAGGTCCGGAATTCACCCCTCCACTTT
CDR3 protein: CASSYSEQVRNSPLHF

clone size: .
J gene: TRBJ1-2
V gene: TRBV30
CDR3 length: 13
D gene: TRBD1
CDR3 DNA: TGTGCCTGTGAACAGGGGTGGAGTGCTGGCTACACCTTC
CDR3 protein: CACEQGWSAGYTF

clone size: .
J gene: TRBJ1-6
V gene: TRBV9
CDR3 length: 15
D gene: .
CDR3 DNA: TGTGCCAGCAGCGTGGCCGACTCCTATAATTCACCCCTCCACTTT
CDR3 protein: CASSVADSYNSPLHF

clone size: once
J gene: TRBJ1-2
V gene: TRBV18
CDR3 length: 17
D gene: .
CDR3 DNA: TGTGCCAGCTCACCTATTGGCGGGGCTCCACCCGGGGACGGCTACACCTTC
CDR3 protein: CASSPIGGAPPGDGYTF

clone size: .
J gene: TRBJ2-5
V gene: TRBV5-1
CDR3 length: 19
D gene: TRBD2
CDR3 DNA: TGCGCCAGCAGCCGGGGGACTAGCGGGGGAGCCGTCCGACAAGAGACCCAGTACTTC
CDR3 protein: CASSRGTSGGAVRQETQYF

clone size: few
J gene: TRBJ2-3
V gene: TRBV4-2
CDR3 length: 17
D gene: TRBD2
CDR3 DNA: TGTGCCAGCAGCCTCGGGACTAGCGGGGTTAGCACAGATACGCAGTATTTT
CDR3 protein: CASSLGTSGVSTDTQYF

clone size: .
J gene: TRBJ1-4
V gene: TRBV30
CDR3 length: 12
D gene: TRBD1
CDR3 DNA: TGTGCAGGGGACAGAACTAATGAAAAACTGTTTTTT
CDR3 protein: CAGDRTNEKLFF

clone size: .
J gene: TRBJ1-1
V gene: TRBV6-2/TRBV6-3
CDR3 length: 14
D gene: .
CDR3 DNA: TGTGCCAGCAGTTACTCGATGGTGGGGCGACAGGCTTTCTTT
CDR3 protein: CASSYSMVGRQAFF

clone size: .
J gene: TRBJ2-5
V gene: TRBV9
CDR3 length: 13
D gene: .
CDR3 DNA: TGTGCCAGCAGCGTAGAGGGGTGGGAGACCCAGTACTTC
CDR3 protein: CASSVEGWETQYF

clone size: .
J gene: TRBJ2-3
V gene: TRBV24-1
CDR3 length: 15
D gene: .
CDR3 DNA: TGTGCCACCAGTGACCCCTGGACAGGCACAGATACGCAGTATTTT
CDR3 protein: CATSDPWTGTDTQYF

clone size: .
J gene: TRBJ2-3
V gene: TRBV10-1
CDR3 length: 16
D gene: TRBD2
CDR3 DNA: TGCGCCAGCAGTAAGTTTAGCGGGGGGATATCGGATACGCAGTATTTT
CDR3 protein: CASSKFSGGISDTQYF

clone size: .
J gene: TRBJ1-2
V gene: TRBV5-4
CDR3 length: 17
D gene: .
CDR3 DNA: TGTGCCAGCAGCTACCACAGGCCCCGGATTCTAAATTATGGCTACACCTTC
CDR3 protein: CASSYHRPRILNYGYTF

clone size: .
J gene: TRBJ2-6
V gene: TRBV19
CDR3 length: 19
D gene: TRBD1
CDR3 DNA: TGTGCCAGTAGTTTTCCGGACAGGGGCAGGGACTCTGGGGCCAACGTCCTGACTTTC
CDR3 protein: CASSFPDRGRDSGANVLTF

clone size: .
J gene: TRBJ1-2
V gene: TRBV4-3
CDR3 length: 15
D gene: .
CDR3 DNA: TGCGCCAGCAGCCAAGATCAGTCGGCGGACTATGGCTACACCTTC
CDR3 protein: CASSQDQSADYGYTF

clone size: .
J gene: TRBJ2-1
V gene: TRBV5-1
CDR3 length: 15
D gene: TRBD2
CDR3 DNA: TGCGCCAGCACGACCGGGACTAGCGGATCCAATGAGCAGTTCTTC
CDR3 protein: CASTTGTSGSNEQFF

clone size: .
J gene: TRBJ2-3
V gene: TRBV7-2
CDR3 length: 14
D gene: TRBD2
CDR3 DNA: TGTGCCAGCACGGTCGGGGGGGTTACTGATACGCAGTATTTT
CDR3 protein: CASTVGGVTDTQYF

clone size: .
J gene: TRBJ1-1
V gene: TRBV15
CDR3 length: 15
D gene: TRBD1
CDR3 DNA: TGTGCCACCAGCAGAGATTATCAGGGGGGCACTGAAGCTTTCTTT
CDR3 protein: CATSRDYQGGTEAFF

clone size: once
J gene: TRBJ2-5
V gene: TRBV7-6
CDR3 length: 14
D gene: TRBD1
CDR3 DNA: TGTGCCAGCAGCCCATCGACAGGGGTAGAGACCCAGTACTTC
CDR3 protein: CASSPSTGVETQYF

clone size: .
J gene: TRBJ1-3
V gene: TRBV7-9
CDR3 length: 14
D gene: .
CDR3 DNA: TGTGCCAGCAGTCGGGGGGGCTCTGGAAACACCATATATTTT
CDR3 protein: CASSRGGSGNTIYF

clone size: .
J gene: TRBJ2-7
V gene: TRBV3-1/TRBV3-2
CDR3 length: 15
D gene: .
CDR3 DNA: TGTGCCAGCAGCCAAGAGGCCTCACAGGGTTACGAGCAGTACTTC
CDR3 protein: CASSQEASQGYEQYF

clone size: .
J gene: TRBJ2-5
V gene: TRBV29-1
CDR3 length: 12
D gene: .
CDR3 DNA: TGCAGCGTTCATCCGGGGATTGAGACCCAGTACTTC
CDR3 protein: CSVHPGIETQYF

clone size: .
J gene: TRBJ2-5
V gene: TRBV6-5
CDR3 length: 15
D gene: .
CDR3 DNA: TGTGCCAGCAGTTGGGGCCGGGCTAGCGTGGAGACCCAGTACTTC
CDR3 protein: CASSWGRASVETQYF

clone size: .
J gene: TRBJ1-1
V gene: TRBV5-1
CDR3 length: 14
D gene: TRBD1
CDR3 DNA: TGCGCCAGCAGCGTACAGGGGCATGGCACTGAAGCTTTCTTT
CDR3 protein: CASSVQGHGTEAFF

clone size: .
J gene: TRBJ2-3
V gene: TRBV9
CDR3 length: 16
D gene: TRBD2
CDR3 DNA: TGTGCCAGCAGCGTAGCAACTAGCGGACTGACAGATACGCAGTATTTT
CDR3 protein: CASSVATSGLTDTQYF

clone size: .
J gene: TRBJ1-1
V gene: TRBV3-1/TRBV3-2
CDR3 length: 16
D gene: .
CDR3 DNA: TGTGCCAGCAGCCAAACACAACAGGGTCTTAACACTGAAGCTTTCTTT
CDR3 protein: CASSQTQQGLNTEAFF

clone size: .
J gene: TRBJ2-1
V gene: TRBV28
CDR3 length: 12
D gene: .
CDR3 DNA: TGTGCCAGCAAAACGAGGAGCATGGCGCAGTTCTTC
CDR3 protein: CASKTRSMAQFF

clone size: once
J gene: TRBJ2-3
V gene: TRBV18
CDR3 length: 18
D gene: TRBD2
CDR3 DNA: TGTGCCAGCTCACCACTCAGACTAGCGGGACGCGAGGTAGATACGCAGTATTTT
CDR3 protein: CASSPLRLAGREVDTQYF

clone size: .
J gene: TRBJ1-3
V gene: TRBV19
CDR3 length: 16
D gene: TRBD1
CDR3 DNA: TGTGCCAGTAGTTCGCAGGGGGCAGACTCTGGAAACACCATATATTTT
CDR3 protein: CASSSQGADSGNTIYF

clone size: .
J gene: TRBJ1-1
V gene: TRBV11-2
CDR3 length: 12
D gene: .
CDR3 DNA: TGTGCCAGCAACGGAGGTTTAACTGAAGCTTTCTTT
CDR3 protein: CASNGGLTEAFF

clone size: .
J gene: TRBJ1-2
V gene: TRBV7-2
CDR3 length: 15
D gene: TRBD1
CDR3 DNA: TGTGCCAGCAGGCACGGGGGACAGTTGAACTATGGCTACACCTTC
CDR3 protein: CASRHGGQLNYGYTF

clone size: .
J gene: TRBJ2-3
V gene: TRBV27
CDR3 length: 15
D gene: TRBD1
CDR3 DNA: TGTGCCAGCAGTTCCACGGGAACAGGGGCAGATACGCAGTATTTT
CDR3 protein: CASSSTGTGADTQYF

clone size: medium-sized
J gene: TRBJ1-3
V gene: TRBV5-1
CDR3 length: 14
D gene: TRBD1
CDR3 DNA: TGCGCCAGCAGCTGGGGACAGCTTGGAAACACCATATATTTT
CDR3 protein: CASSWGQLGNTIYF

clone size: .
J gene: TRBJ1-2
V gene: TRBV6-5
CDR3 length: 14
D gene: TRBD1
CDR3 DNA: TGTGCCAGCAGACCGGGACAGGGGGCGTTCGGCTACACCTTC
CDR3 protein: CASRPGQGAFGYTF

clone size: .
J gene: TRBJ1-6
V gene: TRBV19
CDR3 length: 13
D gene: .
CDR3 DNA: TGTGCCAGTCACCGGGACGGAGGGTCACCCCTCCACTTT
CDR3 protein: CASHRDGGSPLHF

clone size: .
J gene: TRBJ2-5
V gene: TRBV11-2
CDR3 length: 14
D gene: TRBD2
CDR3 DNA: TGTGCCAGCAGCTCGAAGACTAGCGGTGAGACCCAGTACTTC
CDR3 protein: CASSSKTSGETQYF

clone size: .
J gene: TRBJ1-6
V gene: TRBV28
CDR3 length: 17
D gene: .
CDR3 DNA: TGTGCCAGCAGTTCCCCAGGGGAGAGCTCCTATAATTCACCCCTCCACTTT
CDR3 protein: CASSSPGESSYNSPLHF

clone size: medium-sized
J gene: TRBJ1-1
V gene: TRBV5-3
CDR3 length: 15
D gene: TRBD1
CDR3 DNA: TGTGCCAGAACCACCGGGGTCCGACAGGGCGCTGAAGCTTTCTTT
CDR3 protein: CARTTGVRQGAEAFF

clone size: .
J gene: TRBJ2-4
V gene: TRBV29-1
CDR3 length: 13
D gene: .
CDR3 DNA: TGCAGCGTTGTTTCGGTAGCCAAAAACATTCAGTACTTC
CDR3 protein: CSVVSVAKNIQYF

clone size: medium-sized
J gene: TRBJ1-2
V gene: TRBV7-9
CDR3 length: 15
D gene: .
CDR3 DNA: TGTGCCAGCAGCTTCGCAAGCTTGTCTAACTATGGCTACACCTTC
CDR3 protein: CASSFASLSNYGYTF

clone size: .
J gene: TRBJ1-2
V gene: TRBV23-1
CDR3 length: 12
D gene: TRBD1
CDR3 DNA: TGCGCCAGCAGTCAGGGACAGAATGGCTACACCTTC
CDR3 protein: CASSQGQNGYTF

clone size: .
J gene: TRBJ2-4
V gene: TRBV15
CDR3 length: 15
D gene: TRBD1
CDR3 DNA: TGTGCCACCAGCAGAGACCCGGGACAGGGAAACATTCAGTACTTC
CDR3 protein: CATSRDPGQGNIQYF

clone size: .
J gene: TRBJ1-5
V gene: TRBV6-5
CDR3 length: 16
D gene: .
CDR3 DNA: TGTGCCAGCAGTTACTCCAGGGCTTATAGCAATCAGCCCCAGCATTTT
CDR3 protein: CASSYSRAYSNQPQHF